The 29 T cell receptor beta chains below were found in one sample sequenced in a study of blood T cell repertoires in COVID-19. Using immunoSEQ multiplex PCR, the repertoire was profiled, and TCRdb retains in-frame clones only, with some absent. The data hold under 150,000 clones, with roughly 89% observed a single time. The sequenced material came from PBMCs or T cells enriched from blood (not recorded which). The origin of the receptors is a woman aged 45 to 65 who had been exposed to COVID-19.

This clone has just one count. This chain links TRBV10-3 with TRBJ1-4; 10 bases are a match to TRBD1. Looked up from germline, CDR1 is ENHRY and CDR2 is SYGVKD. CDR3 length: 13 amino acids. The junction had 7 bases not matched to a gene; V was cut back by 10 bases and J by 8 bases. The CDR3 DNA reads as TGTGCCACAAGCCGGGACAGGGGCGAAAAACTGTTTTTT. It yields the protein CATSRDRGEKLFF.

This clone was detected only a few times. The chain links TRBV7-9 to TRBJ2-7; perhaps TRBD2 as D (5 bases). The V end lost 0 bases, the J end lost 5 bases, and 14 bases lay between the germline ends. CDR1 is SEHNR, CDR2 FQNEAQ, per germline (reference sequence). CDR3 length: 15 residues. The CDR3 sequence is CASSLATSFSHEQYF. For the CDR3, the DNA is TGTGCCAGCAGCTTAGCTACTAGTTTTTCCCACGAGCAGTACTTC.

This rearrangement joins TRBV5-1 to TRBJ2-1, with a weak D call TRBD2 (6 bases). V lost 7 bases to trimming and J lost 4 bases, with 24 bases between them. The CDR3 is made up of 17 amino acids. Germline V gene lookup returns CDR1 SGHRS and CDR2 YFSETQ. The CDR3: CASQPGEARAFYNEQFF. In DNA form, the CDR3 reads TGCGCCAGCCAACCCGGGGAGGCGCGAGCCTTTTACAATGAGCAGTTCTTC.

The rearrangement uses TRBV9 and TRBJ2-3, with TRBD2 identical over 10 bases. Germline assignment: CDR1 SGDLS and CDR2 YYNGEE. V lost 3 bases, J lost 5 bases, and 9 bases stayed unmatched. CDR3 length: 16 residues. CDR3 amino acids: CASSESPWTSGDTQYF. The CDR3 DNA reads as TGTGCCAGCAGCGAAAGCCCCTGGACTAGCGGAGATACGCAGTATTTT.

This chain joins TRBV5-4 and TRBJ2-1; 14 bases are shared with TRBD2. Germline CDR1 SGHNT, CDR2 YYREEE (reference sequence). This CDR3 is built from 17 residues. The trim removed 4 bases at V and 6 bases at J, leaving 9 bases unmatched. CDR3 in amino acids: CASSDGTSGREGNEQFF. The CDR3, as DNA: TGTGCCAGCAGCGATGGGACTAGCGGGAGAGAGGGCAATGAGCAGTTCTTC.

This clone was detected once. The rearrangement links TRBV5-4 to TRBJ2-5; 7 positions agree with TRBD2. The germline V gene encodes CDR1 SGHNT and CDR2 YYREEE (reference sequence). V shed 5 bases and J 3 bases; nucleotides not matched to a gene: 1. The CDR3 sequence is 12 residues long. The CDR3 DNA follows: TGTGCCAGCAGGGGGGGGGAAGAGACCCAGTACTTC. Encoded protein: CASRGGEETQYF.

The chain links TRBV19 to TRBJ1-1; D unclear. This CDR3 has 13 amino acids. V was pared by 6 bases and J by 5 bases, with 13 bases between. In germline, CDR1 is LNHDA, CDR2 SQIVND (reference sequence). In DNA, the CDR3 is TGTGCCAGTAGCTGGTGGAGGGCGACTGAAGCTTTCTTT. It encodes CASSWWRATEAFF.

In nucleotides, the CDR3 is TGTGCCAGCAGCGGCAGTGGGCTAGCGTTCTATGAGCAGTTCTTC. It encodes CASSGSGLAFYEQFF. This rearrangement joins TRBV7-9 to TRBJ2-1, with a tentative D call TRBD2 (6 bases). Germline CDR1 SEHNR, CDR2 FQNEAQ (reference sequence). The CDR3 extends over 15 amino acids. V lost 5 bases to trimming and J lost 8 bases, with 19 bases between them. Supplemented by reference TRBV7-9 and TRBJ2-1, the full variable domain reads DTGVSQNPRHKITKRGQNVTFRCDPISEHNRLYWYRQTLGQGPEFLTYFQNEAQLEKSRLLSDRFSAERPKGSFSTLEIQRTEQGDSAMYLCASSGSGLAFYEQFFGPGTRLTVL.

J is TRBJ2-1 and V is TRBV18; weak D call: TRBD1 (5 bases). CDR1 KGHSH and CDR2 LQKENI come from the germline V gene. V lost 2 bases, J lost 7 bases, and 12 bases lay in between. CDR3 size: 14 residues. Here the CDR3 reads CASSPEAGSNEQFF. The CDR3 nucleotides are TGTGCCAGCTCACCAGAGGCAGGGTCTAATGAGCAGTTCTTC.

The chain is built from TRBV11-2 and TRBJ2-1; no reliable D call. V was shortened by 6 bases and J by 0 bases, with 9 bases between the two germline ends. The CDR3 contains 14 residues. CDR1 is SGHAT, CDR2 FQNNGV, per germline. The CDR3 DNA sequence: TGTGCCAGCAGTTATGAGAGCTCCTACAATGAGCAGTTCTTC. Amino acids: CASSYESSYNEQFF.

This sequence joins TRBV10-1 and TRBJ2-1; TRBD2 might be the D (5 bases). This CDR3 is 15 amino acids long. Germline-derived CDR1 and CDR2 are WNHNN and SYGVQD (reference sequence). V lost 2 bases, J lost 4 bases, and 12 bases lay in between. The CDR3 loop reads CASSELGGLYNEQFF. The CDR3 DNA follows: TGCGCCAGCAGTGAGCTTGGCGGGCTGTACAATGAGCAGTTCTTC.

This clone was seen only a few times. The chain uses TRBV11-2 and TRBJ1-2, with unresolved D. The CDR3 spans 13 residues. V was trimmed by 7 bases and J by 7 bases, leaving 16 bases between them. CDR1 SGHAT and CDR2 FQNNGV come from the germline V gene. CDR3 sequence: CASTEGPIGGYTF. The CDR3 DNA reads as TGTGCCAGCACCGAGGGTCCAATCGGTGGCTACACCTTC.

The CDR3 spells CASSYVASGLKNIQYF. The CDR3 DNA follows: TGTGCCAGCAGTTATGTTGCTAGCGGGCTAAAAAACATTCAGTACTTC. V usage is TRBV27 and J usage is TRBJ2-4, with 8 bases lining up with TRBD2. CDR1 is MNHEY, CDR2 SMNVEV, per germline (reference sequence). Losses at the gene ends were 4 bases for V and 4 bases for J; bases not matched to a gene: 9. This CDR3 is built from 16 residues.

This clone was seen a few times. The V and J genes are TRBV18 and TRBJ2-7, with 9 bases aligning to TRBD1. V shed 4 bases and J 0 bases; nucleotides not matched to a gene: 4. The CDR3 is 15 residues long. The germline V gene encodes CDR1 KGHSH and CDR2 LQKENI. CDR3 DNA: TGTGCCAGCTCACAACAGGGGGCGACCTCCTACGAGCAGTACTTC. Translating it yields CASSQQGATSYEQYF.

The J gene is TRBJ1-4, the V gene TRBV5-4, with unresolved D. This CDR3 is built from 13 residues. Trimming left V 3 bases short and J 7 bases short, with 10 bases between. The germline CDR1 and CDR2 sequences are SGHNT and YYREEE (reference sequence). CDR3 sequence (DNA): TGTGCCAGCAGCTCGTTTGTCGGTGAAAAACTGTTTTTT. It yields the protein CASSSFVGEKLFF. Using reference TRBV5-4 and TRBJ1-4 for the parts outside the CDR3, the full variable domain is ETGVTQSPTHLIKTRGQQVTLRCSSQSGHNTVSWYQQALGQGPQFIFQYYREEENGRGNFPPRFSGLQFPNYSSELNVNALELDDSALYLCASSSFVGEKLFFGSGTQLSVL.

This chain uses TRBV6-4 with TRBJ2-2; 7 bases map to TRBD1. The length of the CDR3 is 14 residues. With 5 bases clipped from V and 4 bases from J, the junction kept 4 bases outside the gene matches. The germline V gene has CDR1 MRHNA and CDR2 SNTAGT. The CDR3 spells CASSRQGSTGELFF. The CDR3 DNA follows: TGTGCCAGCAGTAGACAGGGTAGCACCGGGGAGCTGTTTTTT.

The V call is TRBV4-2, the J call TRBJ2-3, with 10 positions matching TRBD2. V dropped 2 bases and J dropped 4; count of bases not matched to a gene: 3. The CDR3 totals 15 residues. In germline, CDR1 is LGHNA, CDR2 YNFKEQ. The CDR3 coding sequence is TGTGCCAGCAGCCAACTAGCGGGGGATTCAGATACGCAGTATTTT. It specifies CASSQLAGDSDTQYF.

To note about this clone: Other DNA sequences in the same sample also yield this CDR3. The chain carries TRBV5-1 and TRBJ2-5, with D unresolved. V lost 0 bases, J lost 5 bases, and 11 bases lay in between. This CDR3 is built from 14 residues. CDR1 SGHRS and CDR2 YFSETQ come from the germline V gene. The CDR3 region has the DNA TGCGCCAGCAGCTTGGCCCCGGGTGTGGAGACCCAGTACTTC. This codes for CASSLAPGVETQYF.

About this clone itself: At the DNA level, this CDR3 is encoded by other sequences in the same sample as well. The chain links TRBV5-1 to TRBJ1-1; TRBD1 might be the D (5 bases). Trimming took 2 bases from V and 1 from J, leaving 12 bases between them. CDR3 length equals 15 residues. Germline V gene lookup returns CDR1 SGHRS and CDR2 YFSETQ. CDR3 nucleotide sequence: TGCGCCAGCAGCTTATTGGCAGGGCCGAACACTGAAGCTTTCTTT. This sequence encodes CASSLLAGPNTEAFF.

This clone was counted between two and nine times. The chain carries TRBV19 and TRBJ2-5, with 16 bases matching TRBD2. The CDR3 has 18 residues. The V and J ends lost 5 bases and 5 bases, in that order; junction bases with no gene match: 11. CDR1 and CDR2 (germline): LNHDA, SQIVND (reference sequence). This CDR3 reads CASSPVGTSGRARETQYF. CDR3 DNA sequence: TGTGCCAGTAGTCCGGTAGGGACTAGCGGGAGGGCCCGGGAGACCCAGTACTTC.

This sequence joins TRBV14 and TRBJ2-1; the D is unclear. V was shortened by 0 bases and J by 8 bases, with 17 bases between the two germline ends. Germline CDR1 SGHDN, CDR2 FVKESK. CDR3 size: 16 residues. CDR3 sequence reads: CASSQDLGATSDEQFF. CDR3 bases: TGTGCCAGCAGCCAAGATCTCGGAGCAACAAGTGATGAGCAGTTCTTC.

The chain recombines TRBV5-1 with TRBJ1-1, with a weak D call TRBD1 (6 bases). Germline CDR1 SGHRS, CDR2 YFSETQ. The germline V and J ends were trimmed by 4 bases and 0 bases, with 22 bases remaining between them. The CDR3 spans 18 residues. The CDR3 loop is CASSRMGGQGPMNTEAFF. The CDR3 bases are TGCGCCAGCAGCCGAATGGGGGGGCAGGGTCCTATGAACACTGAAGCTTTCTTT.

This clone came up once. This chain uses TRBV21-1 with TRBJ2-2; the table's D call TRBD1 went unverified against the DNA. TRBV21-1 is reported as a pseudogene. The CDR3 length is 14 residues. CDR3 sequence reads: CASSQKQGAEELFF. The CDR3 coding sequence is TGTGCCAGCAGCCAAAAACAGGGGGCGGAGGAGCTGTTTTTT.

The V gene is TRBV19, the J gene TRBJ2-2; 8 nucleotides match TRBD1. The CDR3 length is 20 residues. Germline loops: CDR1 LNHDA, CDR2 SQIVND (reference sequence). V dropped 6 bases and J dropped 0; count of bases not matched to a gene: 18. Here the CDR3 DNA reads TGTGCCAGTAGACGAACCGGGACAGGCTCACTAGGACCGAACACCGGGGAGCTGTTTTTT. This gives the protein CASRRTGTGSLGPNTGELFF.

CDR3 loop: CAWGGGDNQPQHF. For the CDR3, the DNA is TGTGCCTGGGGCGGGGGGGACAATCAGCCCCAGCATTTT. This chain links TRBV30 with TRBJ1-5, with D perhaps matching TRBD1 (5 bases). Germline V gene data show CDR1 as GTSNPN and CDR2 as SVGIG (reference sequence). Trimming took off 5 bases at V and 3 bases at J, with 11 bases between the two ends. The CDR3 runs to 13 residues.

This chain connects TRBV7-8 to TRBJ1-3; D ambiguous. In germline, CDR1 is SGHVS, CDR2 FQNEAQ. V lost 1 base, J lost 6 bases, and 7 bases lay in between. This CDR3 spans 13 amino acids. DNA of the CDR3: TGTGCCAGCAGCTTAGGCCGGTTAAACACCATATATTTT. Translated: CASSLGRLNTIYF.

Here the CDR3 reads CASSQTEYGYTF. In DNA form, the CDR3 reads TGTGCCAGCAGCCAGACAGAGTATGGCTACACCTTC. This chain links TRBV3-1 (or the pseudogene TRBV3-2) with TRBJ1-2; a weak D match, TRBD1 (5 bases). The CDR3 extends over 12 amino acids. Germline V gene lookup returns CDR1 LGHDT and CDR2 YNNKEL (reference sequence). With 3 bases removed from V and 5 bases from J, the gap between germline ends came to 7 bases.

This rearrangement joins TRBV2 to TRBJ2-1, with 14 bases aligning to TRBD2. The CDR3 spans 15 residues. Trimming at V came to 6 bases and at J to 6 bases, leaving 4 bases not matched to a gene. Per the germline V gene, CDR1 is SNHLY and CDR2 is FYNNEI. The CDR3 loop reads CASSTGLAGVNEQFF. CDR3 DNA: TGTGCCAGCAGCACGGGACTAGCGGGGGTCAATGAGCAGTTCTTC.

This clone appeared a few times. The chain recombines TRBV11-2 with TRBJ2-3; D not certain. The length of the CDR3 is 14 residues. V dropped 1 base and J dropped 1 base, with 6 bases sitting between them. Looked up from germline, CDR1 is SGHAT and CDR2 is FQNNGV. CDR3 protein: CASSLVQGTDTQYF. CDR3 DNA sequence: TGTGCCAGCAGCTTAGTACAAGGCACAGATACGCAGTATTTT.